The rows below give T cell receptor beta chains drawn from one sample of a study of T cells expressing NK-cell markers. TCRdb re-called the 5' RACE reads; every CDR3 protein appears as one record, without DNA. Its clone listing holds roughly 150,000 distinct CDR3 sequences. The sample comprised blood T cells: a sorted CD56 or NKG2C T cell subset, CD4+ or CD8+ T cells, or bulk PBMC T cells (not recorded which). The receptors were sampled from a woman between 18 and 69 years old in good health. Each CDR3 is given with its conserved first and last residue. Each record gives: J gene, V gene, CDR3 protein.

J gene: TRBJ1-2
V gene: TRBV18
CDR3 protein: CASSPSDGFYGYTF

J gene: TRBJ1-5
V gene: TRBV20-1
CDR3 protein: CSARDRRDFGQPQHF

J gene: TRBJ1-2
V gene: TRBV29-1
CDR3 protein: CSVSGGPRYTF

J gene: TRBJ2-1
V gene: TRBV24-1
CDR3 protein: CATSELQGDGNEQFF

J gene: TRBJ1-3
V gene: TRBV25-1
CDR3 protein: CASRDDNSGKTIYF

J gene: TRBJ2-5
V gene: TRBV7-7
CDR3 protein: CASSLGSGDTQYF

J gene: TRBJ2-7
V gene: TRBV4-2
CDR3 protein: CASSHQGTSGSSYEQYF

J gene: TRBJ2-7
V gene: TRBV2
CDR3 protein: CASSVAGGEQYF

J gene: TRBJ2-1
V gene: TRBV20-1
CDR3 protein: CSARALSGGGYNEQFF

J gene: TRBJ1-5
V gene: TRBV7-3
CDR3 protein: CASSLTGFWGNQPQHF

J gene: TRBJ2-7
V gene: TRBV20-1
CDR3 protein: CSARAGASEQYF

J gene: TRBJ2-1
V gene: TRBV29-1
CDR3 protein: CSVIEREFRDEQFF

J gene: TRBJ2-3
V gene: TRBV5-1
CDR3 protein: CASSSQLAGGTDTQYF

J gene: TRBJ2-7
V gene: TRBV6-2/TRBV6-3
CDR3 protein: CASSRGFGTYEQYF

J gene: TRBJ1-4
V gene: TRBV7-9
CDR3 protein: CASSLDVREKLFF

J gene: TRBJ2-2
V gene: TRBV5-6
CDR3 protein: CASSLGQRSDGELFF

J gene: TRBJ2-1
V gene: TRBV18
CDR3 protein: CASSPPSSSHNEQFF

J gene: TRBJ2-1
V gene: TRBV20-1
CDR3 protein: CSARDRTYNEQFF

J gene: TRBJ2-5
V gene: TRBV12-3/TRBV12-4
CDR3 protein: CASSPGGWDQETQYF

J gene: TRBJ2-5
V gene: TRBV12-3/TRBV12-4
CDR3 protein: CASSPIRGLDETQYF

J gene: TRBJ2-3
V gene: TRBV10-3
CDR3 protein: CATKGQSSTDTQYF

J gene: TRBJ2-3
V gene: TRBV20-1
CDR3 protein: CSARARGGARTDTQYF

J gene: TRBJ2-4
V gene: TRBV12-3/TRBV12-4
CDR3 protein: CASSPRGRIKNIQYF

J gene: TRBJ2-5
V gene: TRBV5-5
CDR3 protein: CASSAMTSTETQYF

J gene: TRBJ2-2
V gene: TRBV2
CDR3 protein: CASSDWGPKNGELFF

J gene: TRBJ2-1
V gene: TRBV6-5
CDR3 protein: CASSYSIRGVEQFF

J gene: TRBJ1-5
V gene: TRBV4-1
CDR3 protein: CASSQGLDAINQPQHF

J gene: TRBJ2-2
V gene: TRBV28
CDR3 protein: CASSLETPAELFF

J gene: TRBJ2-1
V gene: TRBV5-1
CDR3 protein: CASSSGDSYNEQFF

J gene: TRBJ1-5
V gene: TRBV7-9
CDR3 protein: CASSLGQGEGQPQHF

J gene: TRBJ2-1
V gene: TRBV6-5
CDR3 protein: CASSHSGKGSYNEQFF

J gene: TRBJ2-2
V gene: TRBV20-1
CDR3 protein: CSASSRALAGGELFF

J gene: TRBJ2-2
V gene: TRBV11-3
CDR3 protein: CASSFGGGAGELFF

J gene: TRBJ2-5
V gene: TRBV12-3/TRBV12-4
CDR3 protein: CASSPSRRGLKTQYF

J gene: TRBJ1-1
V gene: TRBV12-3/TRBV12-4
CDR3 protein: CASKLRTGGGRNTEAFF

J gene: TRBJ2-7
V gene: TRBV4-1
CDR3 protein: CASSQENPYEQYF

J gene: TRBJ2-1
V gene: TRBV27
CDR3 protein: CASSLQGPRTYNEQFF